Following are 30 T cell receptor beta chains from one sample sequenced in a study of blood T cell repertoires in COVID-19. Sequencing was performed with immunoSEQ multiplex PCR; in TCRdb, only in-frame clones are kept and a portion is missing. The sample includes 150,000 to 200,000 clones, just over 85% of them seen just once. Sequencing input: PBMCs or T cells enriched from blood (not recorded which). Every receptor here comes from a woman aged 18 to 35 who had recovered from COVID-19.

The genes are TRBV28 and TRBJ1-2; D is perhaps TRBD1 (6 bases). V was clipped by 7 bases and J by 4 bases, with 13 bases between them. From germline, CDR1 is MDHEN and CDR2 SYDVKM. This CDR3 spans 13 amino acids. The CDR3 coding sequence is TGTGCCAGCAACCCAGGGGACCGCTATGGCTACACCTTC. Translating it yields CASNPGDRYGYTF.

The chain employs TRBV19 and TRBJ1-5, with D maybe TRBD1 (5 bases). This CDR3 is built from 14 residues. CDR1 LNHDA and CDR2 SQIVND come from the germline V gene (reference sequence). V lost 11 bases to trimming and J lost 2 bases, with 16 bases between them. In DNA, the CDR3 is TGTGCCGGAGGAGTAGGAGGGGGCAATCAGCCCCAGCATTTT. Translation: CAGGVGGGNQPQHF.

The chain joins TRBV7-8 to TRBJ2-5; 11 nucleotides agree with TRBD2. Germline CDR1 SGHVS, CDR2 FQNEAQ. The junction had 10 bases not matched to a gene; V was cut back by 6 bases and J by 4 bases. The CDR3 length is 16 residues. The CDR3, as DNA: TGTGCCAGCAGGCTAGGGACTAGCGGTATGGGAGAGACCCAGTACTTC. Residues: CASRLGTSGMGETQYF.

In nucleotides, the CDR3 is TGTGCCAGCAGCCAAGACCGGGACATCTATGGCTACACCTTC. Amino acid sequence: CASSQDRDIYGYTF. The chain recombines TRBV4-2 with TRBJ1-2; D is possibly TRBD1 (6 bases). Germline V lookup: CDR1 LGHNA, CDR2 YNFKEQ. V was pared by 0 bases and J by 4 bases, with 9 bases between. This CDR3 contains 14 residues.

The chain carries TRBV3-1 (or the pseudogene TRBV3-2) and TRBJ2-7; tentatively, D is TRBD1 (6 bases). Germline CDR1 is LGHDT and CDR2 is YNNKEL (reference sequence). CDR3 length: 14 amino acids. V was cut by 4 bases and J by 4 bases, with 14 bases left in between. The CDR3 DNA reads as TGTGCCAGCAGCCCTACCGGGACATTATACGAGCAGTACTTC. Its translation: CASSPTGTLYEQYF.

The chain is built from TRBV28 and TRBJ1-2; 7 bases align to TRBD1. Germline CDR1 MDHEN, CDR2 SYDVKM. The CDR3 spans 14 residues. V dropped 3 bases and J dropped 0; count of bases not matched to a gene: 1. The CDR3 DNA sequence: TGTGCCAGCAGTTTCGGACAGGCTAACTATGGCTACACCTTC. This translates into CASSFGQANYGYTF.

CDR3 coding DNA: TGTGCCAGTAGTTTCGGACAGGGGGCCGGGGAGCTGTTTTTT. Protein sequence: CASSFGQGAGELFF. V usage is TRBV19 and J usage is TRBJ2-2; 10 nucleotides agree with TRBD1. The CDR3 loop spans 14 amino acids. From germline, CDR1 is LNHDA and CDR2 SQIVND (reference sequence). Trimming took 5 bases from V and 6 from J; bases not matched to a gene: 3.

The genes are TRBV5-1 and TRBJ1-6, with D unresolved. Trimming left V 0 bases short and J 5 bases short, with 9 bases between. Looked up from germline, CDR1 is SGHRS and CDR2 is YFSETQ. CDR3 size: 15 residues. Here the CDR3 DNA reads TGCGCCAGCAGCTTGGAAGGAGGGAATAATTCACCCCTCCACTTT. Residues: CASSLEGGNNSPLHF.

This chain uses TRBV2 with TRBJ2-7, with TRBD2 matching 7 bases. CDR1 is SNHLY and CDR2 is FYNNEI in the germline V gene. Germline trimming cut 6 bases from V and 3 bases from J; bases unmatched to any gene: 5. The CDR3 consists of 13 residues. This CDR3 is CASRGDYNYEQYF. The CDR3 DNA follows: TGTGCCAGCAGAGGGGACTACAACTACGAGCAGTACTTC.

The chain joins TRBV7-8 to TRBJ2-7; TRBD1 matches 8 bases. The CDR3 length is 13 residues. Germline values: CDR1 SGHVS, CDR2 FQNEAQ. The junction had 4 bases not matched to a gene; V was cut back by 5 bases and J by 4 bases. The CDR3 is CASSPGGPYEQYF. DNA of the CDR3: TGTGCCAGCAGCCCAGGGGGCCCTTACGAGCAGTACTTC.

The chain is built from TRBV28 and TRBJ1-6; D uncertain. The germline gives CDR1 MDHEN, CDR2 SYDVKM. V shed 1 base and J shed 7 bases, with 8 bases lying between them. The CDR3 has 14 amino acids. The CDR3 DNA reads TGTGCCAGCAGTTTATCAGCTAGCAATTCACCCCTCCACTTT. As protein: CASSLSASNSPLHF.

The table lists this clone with a count of one. This rearrangement joins TRBV7-8 to TRBJ2-5; D might be TRBD2 (7 bases). The germline V and J ends were trimmed by 2 bases and 1 base, with 11 bases remaining between them. From germline, CDR1 is SGHVS and CDR2 FQNEAQ. CDR3 length equals 15 residues. As DNA, the CDR3 is TGTGCCAGCAGCTTAATCGGGGGGCTCCAAGAGACCCAGTACTTC. Its protein is CASSLIGGLQETQYF.

The chain uses TRBV19 and TRBJ1-4; 9 bases line up with TRBD1. Germline CDR1 reads LNHDA; CDR2 reads SQIVND (reference sequence). The CDR3 totals 15 residues. Trimming at V came to 6 bases and at J to 6 bases, leaving 8 bases not matched to a gene. For the CDR3, the DNA is TGTGCCAGTAGCAAGGGACAGGGCCTGGATGAAAAACTGTTTTTT. Translation: CASSKGQGLDEKLFF.

The V and J genes are TRBV5-1 and TRBJ2-2, with 9 bases lining up with TRBD1. Looked up from germline, CDR1 is SGHRS and CDR2 is YFSETQ. V dropped 0 bases and J dropped 5; count of bases not matched to a gene: 11. There are 18 residues in the CDR3. The CDR3 DNA follows: TGCGCCAGCAGCTTGGAGGGGACAGGGAATTTGCGGACCGGGGAGCTGTTTTTT. It yields the protein CASSLEGTGNLRTGELFF.

The chain has TRBV9 and TRBJ1-5; a weak D match, TRBD1 (5 bases). The CDR3 extends over 14 amino acids. V dropped 0 bases and J dropped 5 bases, with 9 bases sitting between them. Germline V lookup: CDR1 SGDLS, CDR2 YYNGEE. Written as DNA, the CDR3 is TGTGCCAGCAGCGTAGAGGGGAAAGATCAGCCCCAGCATTTT. This encodes CASSVEGKDQPQHF.

This clone turned up a few times. This chain joins TRBV28 and TRBJ1-2; 9 bases align to TRBD1. The CDR3 is 15 residues long. Germline V lookup: CDR1 MDHEN, CDR2 SYDVKM. J gave up 8 bases and V 4 bases, and 11 bases lay outside the gene matches. Written as DNA, the CDR3 is TGTGCCAGCAGTTCGACGACAGGGGGTCCCTCGGGCTACACCTTC. Residues: CASSSTTGGPSGYTF.

CDR3 sequence reads: CASSPFRDNYGYTF. The CDR3 coding sequence is TGTGCCAGCAGCCCATTTCGGGATAACTATGGCTACACCTTC. The rearrangement joins TRBV7-8 to TRBJ1-2; D gene ambiguous. The CDR3 consists of 14 residues. In germline, CDR1 is SGHVS, CDR2 FQNEAQ. The ends were cut back, 5 bases at V and 1 base at J, with 11 bases in the middle.

The count of this clone is one. The CDR3 DNA reads as TGTGCCAGCAGGTGGGAGCGGGGGGGCACAGATACGCAGTATTTT. It yields the protein CASRWERGGTDTQYF. This chain connects TRBV6-5 to TRBJ2-3, with TRBD2 matching over 9 bases. The V gene's germline CDR1 is MNHEY and CDR2 SVGAGI. The CDR3 has 15 amino acids. V trimming: 6 bases; J trimming: 1 base; junction bases outside the gene matches: 5.

J is TRBJ1-1 and V is TRBV6-5, with 8 bases lining up with TRBD1. Germline-derived CDR1 and CDR2 are MNHEY and SVGAGI. Losses at the gene ends were 6 bases for V and 1 base for J; bases not matched to a gene: 4. This CDR3 comprises 14 residues. CDR3 residues: CASSFGQGNTEAFF. CDR3 nucleotide sequence: TGTGCCAGCAGCTTCGGACAGGGGAACACTGAAGCTTTCTTT.

This sequence joins TRBV19 and TRBJ2-7, with a weak D call TRBD1 (6 bases). CDR1 is LNHDA and CDR2 is SQIVND in the germline V gene (reference sequence). The CDR3 is 14 amino acids. The V and J ends lost 5 bases and 6 bases respectively, with 17 bases between them. The DNA for the CDR3 is TGTGCCAGTAGTCCACGGGACACCCACCCCGAGCAGTACTTC. Translation: CASSPRDTHPEQYF.

The gene calls are TRBV14 and TRBJ2-3; the match to TRBD2 covers 8 bases. V dropped 0 bases and J dropped 5; count of bases not matched to a gene: 10. Germline assignment: CDR1 SGHDN and CDR2 FVKESK. This CDR3 has 17 residues. CDR3 sequence reads: CASSQDWERGFEDTQYF. Written as DNA, the CDR3 is TGTGCCAGCAGCCAAGATTGGGAGCGGGGGTTTGAAGATACGCAGTATTTT.

This clone was recorded a few times. The rearrangement links TRBV3-1 (or the pseudogene TRBV3-2) to TRBJ1-1; TRBD1 might be the D (6 bases). The CDR3 is 14 amino acids. V was pared by 4 bases and J by 2 bases, with 11 bases between. Germline lookup yields CDR1 LGHDT and CDR2 YNNKEL (reference sequence). The CDR3: CASSRIQGNTEAFF. In DNA form, the CDR3 reads TGTGCCAGCAGCCGAATACAGGGAAACACTGAAGCTTTCTTT.

The J gene is TRBJ1-5, the V gene TRBV6-4; TRBD1 matches 8 bases. The V segment lost 6 bases and the J segment 3 bases; nucleotides outside the gene matches: 7. Germline assignment: CDR1 MRHNA and CDR2 SNTAGT. CDR3 length: 15 residues. The CDR3 loop reads CASSPTGDTNQPQHF. The DNA of the CDR3 is TGTGCCAGCAGCCCGACAGGGGACACCAATCAGCCCCAGCATTTT.

The rearrangement links TRBV10-3 to TRBJ2-4; 7 nucleotides line up with TRBD1. Trimming removed 0 bases from V and 1 base from J; junction bases left unmatched: 3. Germline loops: CDR1 ENHRY, CDR2 SYGVKD. This CDR3 comprises 16 residues. As DNA, the CDR3 is TGTGCCATCAGTGAGTCGACAGGGTGGGCCAAAAACATTCAGTACTTC. Translating gives CAISESTGWAKNIQYF.

The chain combines TRBV18 with TRBJ1-2; unclear D gene. Germline V lookup: CDR1 KGHSH, CDR2 LQKENI. The V and J ends lost 3 bases and 7 bases respectively, with 18 bases between them. This CDR3 is built from 15 residues. The CDR3 region has the DNA TGTGCCAGCTCACCGACACCTGACCGGCCCATTGGCTACACCTTC. Translated: CASSPTPDRPIGYTF.

The chain links TRBV29-1 to TRBJ2-7, with D tentatively TRBD1 (6 bases). CDR1 and CDR2 from the germline V gene are SQVTM and ANQGSEA. The CDR3 runs to 13 residues. V was cut by 6 bases and J by 6 bases, with 18 bases left in between. The CDR3 loop reads CSVTGTYNPEQYF. CDR3 DNA sequence: TGCAGCGTAACCGGGACATATAATCCCGAGCAGTACTTC.

The chain recombines TRBV2 with TRBJ1-2; D might be TRBD1 (6 bases). Germline CDR1 SNHLY, CDR2 FYNNEI. CDR3 length: 13 residues. Trimming stripped 3 bases from V and 4 bases from J, with 9 bases between. The CDR3 reads CASSDGGVYGYTF. The CDR3 DNA follows: TGTGCCAGCAGTGATGGGGGCGTCTATGGCTACACCTTC. The full variable domain, completed using reference TRBV2 and TRBJ1-2, is EPEVTQTPSHQVTQMGQEVILRCVPISNHLYFYWYRQILGQKVEFLVSFYNNEISEKSEIFDDQFSVERPDGSNFTLKIRSTKLEDSAMYFCASSDGGVYGYTFGSGTRLTVV.

This clone showed up just once. The chain uses TRBV6-6 and TRBJ2-7; maybe TRBD2 (5 bases). This CDR3 is built from 13 residues. The V end was cut by 6 bases, the J end by 4 bases, with 13 bases between. Per the germline V gene, CDR1 is MNHNY and CDR2 is SVGAGI (reference sequence). CDR3 coding DNA: TGTGCCAGCAGGGCGGGCAATAGATACGAGCAGTACTTC. Protein: CASRAGNRYEQYF.

V and J are TRBV3-1 (or the pseudogene TRBV3-2) and TRBJ2-5; D gene uncertain. Trimming stripped 4 bases from V and 0 bases from J, with 12 bases between. CDR1 is LGHDT and CDR2 is YNNKEL in the germline V gene (reference sequence). The CDR3 extends over 15 amino acids. Written as DNA, the CDR3 is TGTGCCAGCAGCCCTCAGGCCGGATACCAAGAGACCCAGTACTTC. This translates into CASSPQAGYQETQYF.

This sequence joins TRBV6-2 or TRBV6-3 and TRBJ1-6, with a weak D call TRBD1 (5 bases). With 4 bases removed from V and 5 bases from J, the gap between germline ends came to 6 bases. CDR1 and CDR2 (germline): MNHEY, SVGEGT. The CDR3 extends over 13 amino acids. The DNA for the CDR3 is TGTGCCAGCAGTTGGGGGGATAATTCACCCCTCCACTTT. This translates into CASSWGDNSPLHF.